This paragraph reports one TCR beta chain. This sample is drawn from a study of blood T cell repertoires in COVID-19. Original methodology: Reference gene primer amplification yielded estimated nucleated cell counts. Sequencing was performed with immunoSEQ multiplex PCR; in TCRdb, only in-frame clones are kept and a portion is missing. V and J calls and clone size follow that table, whereas D and trimming were derived from the DNA. This repertoire shows approximately 11,000 clones, about 87% found once; its top ten account for about 4.6%. The CDR3 runs to 16 residues. J was trimmed by 4 bases and V by 3 bases; bases with no gene match: 7. Germline V gene data show CDR1 as MNHEY and CDR2 as SMNVEV (reference sequence).

The sequence derives from a human donor in a cohort sampled during active COVID-19. The V gene is TRBV27, the J gene TRBJ2-3; 10 bases map to TRBD2. Sequencing was performed on peripheral blood. For the CDR3, the DNA is TGTGCCAGCAGTTTTTCAGGGCTAGCGGGAGCAGATACGCAGTATTTT. This translates into CASSFSGLAGADTQYF.